This T cell receptor beta chain was profiled in a study of blood T cell repertoires in COVID-19. Study information: The origin of the acute and convalescent COVID-19 samples was the United States, Italy and Spain. Sources were T cells, B-cell-depleted T cells, or PBMCs; the material itself was cDNA or gDNA.

Study processing details: How many nucleated cells were present was estimated from reference gene primer amplification. Using immunoSEQ multiplex PCR, the repertoire was profiled, and TCRdb retains in-frame clones only, with some absent. The DNA gave D and trimming, while V, J and clone size come from that table. The sample contains about 64,000 clones, 80% to 90% of which appear only once. CDR3 length equals 13 residues. The germline V gene has CDR1 MNHEY and CDR2 SVGAGI. The V end lost 5 bases, the J end lost 11 bases, and 16 bases lay between the germline ends. The chain couples TRBV6-5 to TRBJ2-4; maybe TRBD2 (6 bases). Material: peripheral blood. The source is a woman aged 60-75 years with acute or convalescent COVID-19. The CDR3 reads CASSTHGTGLQYF. CDR3 nucleotide sequence: TGTGCCAGCAGTACCCACGGGACTGGTCTTCAGTACTTC.